The text below deals with one T cell receptor beta chain. The PCR contained 60 Vbeta and 13 Jbeta primers. This table comes from immunoSEQ multiplex PCR, and its TCRdb copy is limited to in-frame clones, with some not included. The sample has tens of thousands of clones. The CDR3 has 14 amino acids. V lost 0 bases to trimming and J lost 2 bases, with 3 bases between them. CDR1 and CDR2 (germline): SGDLS, YYNGEE. This sample was included in a study of cytomegalovirus exposure and HLA in healthy donors. The TCR comes from a man younger than 45 in good health and CMV-seronegative. Sequencing was carried out using PBMCs. V usage is TRBV9 and J usage is TRBJ1-6; D remains ambiguous. The CDR3 region is CASSVDTYNSPLHF. The CDR3 DNA sequence: TGTGCCAGCAGCGTAGACACCTATAATTCACCCCTCCACTTT.